The 5 T cell receptor beta chains given below trace back to one sample, sequenced in a study of patients and donors after allogeneic stem cell transplantation. TCRdb fed the RT-PCR reads into MiXCR, producing one record per CDR3 protein. Among around 200,000 distinct CDR3 sequences, 35% to 45% were seen once, and the ten largest hold 11%. Material: blood, either unsorted or a sorted T cell fraction (not recorded which). These receptors all come from a human donor who was either an allogeneic HSCT recipient or a stem cell or donor lymphocyte infusion donor (not recorded which). It is not recorded whose cells these are; they may come from a transplant donor.

In regard to this clonotype: Because the CDR3 is missing its conserved closing phenylalanine or tryptophan, this is likely a read error. The V and J genes are TRBV2 and TRBJ2-5; weak D call: TRBD1 (6 bases). Trimming removed 6 bases from V and 2 bases from J, with 10 bases in between. This CDR3 has 13 amino acids. In germline, CDR1 is SNHLY, CDR2 FYNNEI. The CDR3 here is CASSGQFQETQYS. The CDR3, as DNA: TGTGCCAGCAGCGGACAGTTTCAAGAGACCCAGTACTCC.

The V and J genes are TRBV6-6 and TRBJ1-1, with D maybe TRBD1 (5 bases). Trimming took 9 bases from V and 2 from J, leaving 13 bases between them. CDR1 MNHNY and CDR2 SVGAGI come from the germline V gene (reference sequence). The CDR3 spans 13 residues. CDR3 coding DNA: TGTGCCAGTATGTCGACAGCTAACACTGAAGCTTTCTTT. It translates to CASMSTANTEAFF.

This clonotype has more than one count but fewer than ten. The chain links TRBV29-1 to TRBJ1-4, with 8 positions matching TRBD1. CDR3 size: 12 residues. The germline V gene has CDR1 SQVTM and CDR2 ANQGSEA. J gave up 17 bases and V 5 bases, and 13 bases lay outside the gene matches. CDR3 region: CSVQGANEKPFF. DNA of the CDR3: TGCAGCGTTCAGGGGGCTAATGAAAAACCTTTTTTT.

This clonotype was seen a few times. The chain carries TRBV29-1 and TRBJ1-1; tentatively, D is TRBD1 (5 bases). This CDR3 region has 15 residues. The germline V gene has CDR1 SQVTM and CDR2 ANQGSEA. The V and J ends lost 1 base and 4 bases respectively, with 16 bases between them. CDR3 in amino acids: CSVEVWGREGTEAFF. CDR3 nucleotide sequence: TGCAGCGTTGAAGTTTGGGGCAGGGAGGGCACTGAAGCTTTCTTT.

The sample holds a few counts of this clonotype. The gene calls are TRBV14 and TRBJ1-2; tentatively, D is TRBD1 (5 bases). Germline CDR1 reads SGHDN; CDR2 reads FVKESK. Trimming removed 4 bases at V and 4 bases at J, with 13 bases between. CDR3 size: 14 residues. The CDR3 coding sequence is TGTGCCAGCAGCCCGCTACAGGCCCTCTATGGCTACACCTTC. Protein product: CASSPLQALYGYTF.